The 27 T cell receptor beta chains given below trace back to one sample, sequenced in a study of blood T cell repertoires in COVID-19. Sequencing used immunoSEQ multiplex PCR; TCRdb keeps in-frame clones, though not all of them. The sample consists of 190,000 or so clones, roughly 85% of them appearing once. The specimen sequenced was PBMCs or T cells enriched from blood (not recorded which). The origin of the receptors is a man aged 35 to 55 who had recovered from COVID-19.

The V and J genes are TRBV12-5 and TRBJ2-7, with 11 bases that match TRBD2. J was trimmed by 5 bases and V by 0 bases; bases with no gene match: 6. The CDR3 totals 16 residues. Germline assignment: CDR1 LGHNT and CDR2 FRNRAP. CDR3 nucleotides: TGTGCTAGTGGTTTGGTACTAGCGGGAGCATTGGACGAGCAGTACTTC. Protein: CASGLVLAGALDEQYF. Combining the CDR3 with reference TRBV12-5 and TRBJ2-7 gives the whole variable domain DARVTQTPRHKVTEMGQEVTMRCQPILGHNTVFWYRQTMMQGLELLAYFRNRAPLDDSGMPKDRFSAEMPDATLATLKIQPSEPRDSAVYFCASGLVLAGALDEQYFGPGTRLTVT.

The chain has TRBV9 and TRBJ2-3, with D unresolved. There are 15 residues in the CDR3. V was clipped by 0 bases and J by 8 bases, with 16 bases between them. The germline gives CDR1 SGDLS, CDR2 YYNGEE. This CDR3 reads CASSVDRVTIGTQYF. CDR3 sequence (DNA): TGTGCCAGCAGCGTAGATCGGGTCACGATAGGTACGCAGTATTTT.

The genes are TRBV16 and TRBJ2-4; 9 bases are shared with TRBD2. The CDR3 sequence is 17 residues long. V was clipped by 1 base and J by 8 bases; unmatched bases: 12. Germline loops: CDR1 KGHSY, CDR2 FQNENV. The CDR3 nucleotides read TGTGCCAGCAGCCAATTCGCTGCGGGAGGGGAGGCGGACATTCAGTACTTC. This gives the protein CASSQFAAGGEADIQYF. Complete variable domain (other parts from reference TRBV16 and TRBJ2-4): GEEVAQTPKHLVRGEGQKAKLYCAPIKGHSYVFWYQQVLKNEFKFLISFQNENVFDETGMPKERFSAKCLPNSPCSLEIQATKLEDSAVYFCASSQFAAGGEADIQYFGAGTRLSVL.

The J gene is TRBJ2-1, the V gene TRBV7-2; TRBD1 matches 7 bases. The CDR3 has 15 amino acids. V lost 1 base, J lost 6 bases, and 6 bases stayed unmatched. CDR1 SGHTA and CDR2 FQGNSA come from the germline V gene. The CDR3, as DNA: TGTGCCAGCAGCTTAGTGGGATCAGGGGGCAATGAGCAGTTCTTC. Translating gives CASSLVGSGGNEQFF.

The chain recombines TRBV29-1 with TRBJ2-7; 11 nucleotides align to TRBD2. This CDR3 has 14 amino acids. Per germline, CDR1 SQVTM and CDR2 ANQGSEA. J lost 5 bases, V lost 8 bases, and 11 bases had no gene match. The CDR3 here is CSTSIGLAGNEQYF. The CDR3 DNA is TGCAGCACTTCGATTGGACTAGCGGGCAACGAGCAGTACTTC.

Here the CDR3 DNA reads TGTGCCTGGAGCCCGGGACAGGGGGTAGGGACTGAAGCTTTCTTT. Protein sequence: CAWSPGQGVGTEAFF. The chain combines TRBV30 with TRBJ1-1; 11 bases map to TRBD1. The CDR3 totals 15 residues. J lost 5 bases, V lost 3 bases, and 8 bases had no gene match. The germline gives CDR1 GTSNPN, CDR2 SVGIG (reference sequence).

Here the CDR3 reads CASSRGEGAQPQHF. The CDR3 DNA sequence: TGTGCCAGCAGTCGGGGGGAAGGCGCTCAGCCCCAGCATTTT. The chain carries TRBV28 and TRBJ1-5; maybe TRBD1 (5 bases). CDR3 length equals 14 residues. Trimming took off 5 bases at V and 6 bases at J, with 14 bases between the two ends. Germline CDR1 reads MDHEN; CDR2 reads SYDVKM.

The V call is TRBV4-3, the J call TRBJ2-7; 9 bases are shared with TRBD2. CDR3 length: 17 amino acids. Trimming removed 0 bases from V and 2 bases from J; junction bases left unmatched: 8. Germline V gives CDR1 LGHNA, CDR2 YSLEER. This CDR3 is CASSQDTWQREAYEQYF. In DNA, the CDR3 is TGCGCCAGCAGCCAAGATACGTGGCAGCGGGAGGCCTACGAGCAGTACTTC.

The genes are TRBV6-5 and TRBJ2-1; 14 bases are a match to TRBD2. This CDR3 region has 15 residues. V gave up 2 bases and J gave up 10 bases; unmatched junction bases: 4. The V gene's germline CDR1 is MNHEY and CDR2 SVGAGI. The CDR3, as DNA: TGTGCCAGCAGTTACCCGGGGACTAGCGGGAGCGAGCAGTTCTTC. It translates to CASSYPGTSGSEQFF.

The CDR3 DNA follows: TGTGCCAGCAGCGTAGATTGGGGCAGGACGGAGACCCAGTACTTC. Its translation is CASSVDWGRTETQYF. The chain employs TRBV9 and TRBJ2-5; tentatively, D is TRBD1 (5 bases). V lost 0 bases to trimming and J lost 5 bases, with 14 bases between them. The CDR3 runs to 15 residues. Germline CDR1 and CDR2: SGDLS and YYNGEE.

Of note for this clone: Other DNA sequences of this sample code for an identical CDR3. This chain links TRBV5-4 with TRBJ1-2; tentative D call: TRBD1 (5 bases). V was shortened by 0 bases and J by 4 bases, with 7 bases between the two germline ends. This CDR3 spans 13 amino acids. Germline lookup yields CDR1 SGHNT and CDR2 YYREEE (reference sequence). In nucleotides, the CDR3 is TGTGCCAGCAGCTTGGCCGGGGGCTATGGCTACACCTTC. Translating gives CASSLAGGYGYTF.

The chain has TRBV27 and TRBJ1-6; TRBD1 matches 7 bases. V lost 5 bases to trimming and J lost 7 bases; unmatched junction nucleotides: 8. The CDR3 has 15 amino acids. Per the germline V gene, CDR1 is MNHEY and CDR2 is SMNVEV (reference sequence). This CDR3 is CASSLTGTDNSPLHF. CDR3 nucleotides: TGTGCCAGCAGTCTCACCGGGACAGACAATTCACCCCTCCACTTT.

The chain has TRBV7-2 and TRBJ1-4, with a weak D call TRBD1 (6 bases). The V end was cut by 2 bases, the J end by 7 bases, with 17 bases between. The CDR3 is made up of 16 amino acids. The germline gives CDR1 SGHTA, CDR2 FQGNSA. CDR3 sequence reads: CASSLTPRQGSEKLFF. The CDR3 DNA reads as TGTGCCAGCAGCTTAACCCCCCGGCAGGGGAGTGAAAAACTGTTTTTT.

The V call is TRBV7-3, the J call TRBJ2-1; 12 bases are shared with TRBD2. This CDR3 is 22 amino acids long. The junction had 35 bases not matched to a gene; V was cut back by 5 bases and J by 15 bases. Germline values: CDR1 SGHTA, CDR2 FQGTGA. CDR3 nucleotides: TGTGCCAGCAGCGAAACGGGACACGCAGCATCAGGACTAGCGGGACTTTCGCCTAAACCGTTCTTC. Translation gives CASSETGHAASGLAGLSPKPFF.

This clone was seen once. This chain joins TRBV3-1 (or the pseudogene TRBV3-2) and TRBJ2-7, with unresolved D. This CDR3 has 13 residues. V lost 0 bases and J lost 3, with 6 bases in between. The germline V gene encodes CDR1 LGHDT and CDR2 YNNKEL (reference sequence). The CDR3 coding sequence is TGTGCCAGCAGCCAAGAGAACGGCTACGAGCAGTACTTC. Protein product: CASSQENGYEQYF.

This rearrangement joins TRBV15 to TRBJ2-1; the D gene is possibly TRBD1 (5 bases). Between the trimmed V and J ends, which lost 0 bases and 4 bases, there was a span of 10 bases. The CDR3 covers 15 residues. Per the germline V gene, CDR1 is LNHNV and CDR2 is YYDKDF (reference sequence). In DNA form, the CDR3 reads TGTGCCACCAGCAGAGATCTTGACAGTTACAATGAGCAGTTCTTC. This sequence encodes CATSRDLDSYNEQFF.

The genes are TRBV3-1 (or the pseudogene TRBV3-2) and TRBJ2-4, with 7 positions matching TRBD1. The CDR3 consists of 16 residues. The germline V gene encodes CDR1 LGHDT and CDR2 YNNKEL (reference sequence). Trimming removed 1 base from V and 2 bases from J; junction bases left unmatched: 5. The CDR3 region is CASSQGSGGSKNIQYF. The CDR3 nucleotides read TGTGCCAGCAGCCAAGGTTCAGGGGGATCCAAAAACATTCAGTACTTC.

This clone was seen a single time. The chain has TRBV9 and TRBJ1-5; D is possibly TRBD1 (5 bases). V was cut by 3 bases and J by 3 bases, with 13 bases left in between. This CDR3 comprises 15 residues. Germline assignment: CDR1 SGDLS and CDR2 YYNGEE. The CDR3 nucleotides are TGTGCCAGCAGCGCAGGGCCGGGACTCAATCAGCCCCAGCATTTT. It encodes CASSAGPGLNQPQHF.

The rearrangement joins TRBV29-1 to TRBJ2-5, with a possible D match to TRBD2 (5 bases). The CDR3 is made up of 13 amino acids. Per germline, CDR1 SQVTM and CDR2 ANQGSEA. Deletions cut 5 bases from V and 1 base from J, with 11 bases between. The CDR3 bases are TGCAGCGTTTCTAGTGCGGGCCAAGAGACCCAGTACTTC. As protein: CSVSSAGQETQYF.

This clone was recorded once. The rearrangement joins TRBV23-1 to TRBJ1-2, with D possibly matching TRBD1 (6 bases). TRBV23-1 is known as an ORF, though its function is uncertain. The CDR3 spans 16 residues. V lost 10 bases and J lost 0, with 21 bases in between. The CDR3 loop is CATNGQTPIANYGYTF. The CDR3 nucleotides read TGCGCCACCAATGGACAGACTCCGATAGCTAACTATGGCTACACCTTC.

The CDR3 DNA follows: TGTGCCAGCAGTCGACCGGACAAAACTGAAGCTTTCTTT. Translated, it gives CASSRPDKTEAFF. The chain couples TRBV12-3 or TRBV12-4 to TRBJ1-1; maybe TRBD1 (5 bases). The CDR3 has 13 amino acids. V was clipped by 5 bases and J by 5 bases, with 12 bases between them.

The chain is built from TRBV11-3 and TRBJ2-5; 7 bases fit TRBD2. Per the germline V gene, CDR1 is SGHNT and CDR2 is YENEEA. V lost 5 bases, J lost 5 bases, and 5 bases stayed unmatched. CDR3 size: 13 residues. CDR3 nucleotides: TGTGCCAGCAGCGAACTAGCGTCGGAGACCCAGTACTTC. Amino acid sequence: CASSELASETQYF.

CDR3 DNA sequence: TGTGCCTCCTTGGAGGGACTGACTACCGGGGAGCTGTTTTTT. Its protein product is CASLEGLTTGELFF. V and J are TRBV2 and TRBJ2-2; D perhaps matches TRBD2 (6 bases). The CDR3 covers 14 residues. Germline CDR1 reads SNHLY; CDR2 reads FYNNEI. The V gene lost 11 bases and the J gene lost 5 bases, with 18 bases spanning the gap. The whole variable domain, filled in from reference TRBV2 and TRBJ2-2, reads EPEVTQTPSHQVTQMGQEVILRCVPISNHLYFYWYRQILGQKVEFLVSFYNNEISEKSEIFDDQFSVERPDGSNFTLKIRSTKLEDSAMYFCASLEGLTTGELFFGEGSRLTVL.

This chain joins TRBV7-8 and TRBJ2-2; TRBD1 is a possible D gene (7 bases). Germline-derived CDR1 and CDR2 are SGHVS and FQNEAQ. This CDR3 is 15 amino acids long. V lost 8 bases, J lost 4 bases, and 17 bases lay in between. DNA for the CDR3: TGTGCCAGCCATGCGGGGCAGGGGGTCACCGGGGAGCTGTTTTTT. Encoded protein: CASHAGQGVTGELFF.

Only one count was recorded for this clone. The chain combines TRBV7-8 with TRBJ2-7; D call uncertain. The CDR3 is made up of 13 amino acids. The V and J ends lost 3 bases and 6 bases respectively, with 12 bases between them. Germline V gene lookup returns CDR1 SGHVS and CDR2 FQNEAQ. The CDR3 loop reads CASSFGPSGEQYF. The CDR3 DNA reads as TGTGCCAGCAGCTTCGGCCCTTCGGGCGAGCAGTACTTC.

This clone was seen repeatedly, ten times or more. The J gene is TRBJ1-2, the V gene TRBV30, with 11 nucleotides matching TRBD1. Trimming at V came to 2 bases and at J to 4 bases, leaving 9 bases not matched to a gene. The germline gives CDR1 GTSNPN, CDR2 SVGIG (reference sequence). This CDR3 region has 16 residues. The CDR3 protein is CAWSTLGQGAPYGYTF. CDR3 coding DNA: TGTGCCTGGAGTACCTTAGGACAGGGGGCCCCCTATGGCTACACCTTC.

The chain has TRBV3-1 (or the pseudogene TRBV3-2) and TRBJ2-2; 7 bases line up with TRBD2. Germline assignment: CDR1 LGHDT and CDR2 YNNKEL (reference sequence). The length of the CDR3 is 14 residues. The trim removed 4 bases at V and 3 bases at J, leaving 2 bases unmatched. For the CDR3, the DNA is TGTGCCAGCAGCCGGACTAGAGACACCGGGGAGCTGTTTTTT. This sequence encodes CASSRTRDTGELFF.